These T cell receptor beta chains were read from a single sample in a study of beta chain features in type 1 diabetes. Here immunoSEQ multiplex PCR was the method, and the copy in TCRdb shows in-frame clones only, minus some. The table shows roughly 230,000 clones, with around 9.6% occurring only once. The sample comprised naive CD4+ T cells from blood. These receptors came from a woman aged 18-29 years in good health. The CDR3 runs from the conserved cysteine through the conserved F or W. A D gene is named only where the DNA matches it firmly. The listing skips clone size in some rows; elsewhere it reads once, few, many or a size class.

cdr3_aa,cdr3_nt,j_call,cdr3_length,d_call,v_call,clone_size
CASSESTEANYGYTF,TGCGCCAGCAGTGAGTCGACAGAAGCTAACTATGGCTACACCTTC,TRBJ1-2,15,-,TRBV10-1,-
CSVEQGALTEAFF,TGCAGCGTTGAGCAGGGGGCGCTTACTGAAGCTTTCTTT,TRBJ1-1,13,TRBD1,TRBV29-1,few
CASSSDRDRERNEQFF,TGTGCCAGCAGTTCAGACCGGGACAGGGAACGAAATGAGCAGTTCTTC,TRBJ2-1,16,TRBD1,TRBV7-9,few
CASSQWIQGNIGYEQYF,TGTGCCAGCAGCCAATGGATACAGGGGAATATTGGCTACGAGCAGTACTTC,TRBJ2-7,17,TRBD1,TRBV14,few
CASSTPDRLSYEQYF,TGTGCCAGCAGTACCCCGGACAGGCTCTCCTACGAGCAGTACTTC,TRBJ2-7,15,TRBD1,TRBV11-1,few
CASKGGAGNIQYF,TGTGCCAGTAAGGGGGGGGCGGGAAACATTCAGTACTTC,TRBJ2-4,13,-,TRBV19,-
CASRDRGNTEAFF,TGCGCCAGCAGGGACAGGGGGAACACTGAAGCTTTCTTT,TRBJ1-1,13,TRBD1,TRBV5-1,-
CASSLSGGAHLYNEQFF,TGCGCCAGCAGCTTGAGTGGCGGGGCTCACCTCTACAATGAGCAGTTCTTC,TRBJ2-1,17,-,TRBV5-1,few
CASSLGQSQETQYF,TGTGCCAGCAGCTTGGGGCAGTCCCAAGAGACCCAGTACTTC,TRBJ2-5,14,-,TRBV13,few
CASSLEAGGYEQFF,TGTGCCAGCAGCTTAGAAGCGGGGGGCTATGAGCAGTTCTTC,TRBJ2-1,14,TRBD2,TRBV7-2,few
CASSSAGALYGYTF,TGTGCCAGCAGCTCCGCGGGAGCGCTCTATGGCTACACCTTC,TRBJ1-2,14,-,TRBV7-2,few
CASSSHGTGMNTEAFF,TGTGCCAGCAGCTCTCACGGGACAGGAATGAACACTGAAGCTTTCTTT,TRBJ1-1,16,TRBD1,TRBV28,-
CSVKQNMNTEAFF,TGCAGCGTTAAACAGAATATGAACACTGAAGCTTTCTTT,TRBJ1-1,13,-,TRBV29-1,few
CASSLGLATYNEQFF,TGTGCCAGCAGCTTAGGGCTAGCGACCTACAATGAGCAGTTCTTC,TRBJ2-1,15,-,TRBV11-2,few
CASSLRQGNTEAFF,TGTGCCAGCAGTTTAAGGCAGGGGAACACTGAAGCTTTCTTT,TRBJ1-1,14,-,TRBV28,-
CASEGGGKGTEAFF,TGCGCCAGCGAGGGAGGAGGGAAGGGCACTGAAGCTTTCTTT,TRBJ1-1,14,-,TRBV5-1,few
CASSTYLAGGLGETQYF,TGCGCCAGCAGCACCTATTTAGCGGGAGGTTTAGGAGAGACCCAGTACTTC,TRBJ2-5,17,TRBD2,TRBV5-1,-
CASSLGPETDTQYF,TGCGCCAGCAGCTTGGGTCCGGAGACAGATACGCAGTATTTT,TRBJ2-3,14,-,TRBV5-1,-
CASSLTGKEAFF,TGTGCCAGCAGTCTCACAGGGAAAGAAGCTTTCTTT,TRBJ1-1,12,-,TRBV6-5,few
CASSQSQETQYF,TGCGCCAGCAGCCAATCGCAAGAGACCCAGTACTTC,TRBJ2-5,12,-,TRBV4-1,few
CASSSFEAGGNEQFF,TGCGCCAGCAGCTCCTTCGAAGCGGGCGGAAATGAGCAGTTCTTC,TRBJ2-1,15,-,TRBV5-1,-
CASSPQGLFTEAFF,TGCGCCAGCAGCCCACAGGGGCTGTTCACTGAAGCTTTCTTT,TRBJ1-1,14,TRBD1,TRBV5-1,-
CASKDRGSYEQYF,TGTGCCAGCAAAGACAGGGGGAGTTACGAGCAGTACTTC,TRBJ2-7,13,TRBD1,TRBV6-1,few
CASSLTGRASEQYF,TGTGCCAGCAGCTTAACCGGGAGGGCCAGCGAGCAGTACTTC,TRBJ2-7,14,TRBD2,TRBV7-9,few
CASSDSGVRGYTF,TGTGCCAGCAGTGATTCGGGGGTGCGTGGCTACACCTTC,TRBJ1-2,13,-,TRBV2,-
CASSQEDVRTVTNEKLFF,TGCGCCAGCAGCCAAGAAGATGTTCGGACAGTTACTAATGAAAAACTGTTTTTT,TRBJ1-4,18,-,TRBV4-1,-
CAWSRNSQETQYF,TGTGCCTGGAGTAGAAACAGCCAAGAGACCCAGTACTTC,TRBJ2-5,13,-,TRBV30,-
CASSPPGTDNEQFF,TGTGCCAGCAGCCCCCCCGGGACAGACAATGAGCAGTTCTTC,TRBJ2-1,14,TRBD1,TRBV9,-
CASTGSGSSYNEQFF,TGTGCCAGTACAGGCAGCGGGAGCTCCTACAATGAGCAGTTCTTC,TRBJ2-1,15,TRBD2,TRBV19,few
CASSRTSGTFYNEQFF,TGTGCCAGCAGCAGGACTAGCGGGACTTTTTACAATGAGCAGTTCTTC,TRBJ2-1,16,TRBD2,TRBV7-9,-
CSVGDSTNEQFF,TGCAGCGTTGGGGACAGCACCAATGAGCAGTTCTTC,TRBJ2-1,12,TRBD1,TRBV29-1,few
CASSSPGGIYEQYF,TGTGCCAGCAGTTCTCCGGGAGGGATTTACGAGCAGTACTTC,TRBJ2-7,14,TRBD2,TRBV6-6,few
CASSFQGRGDQPQHF,TGTGCCAGCAGCTTTCAGGGGAGAGGTGATCAGCCCCAGCATTTT,TRBJ1-5,15,-,TRBV5-6,-
CASSLRSSGRGEQYF,TGTGCCAGCAGCTTACGGTCTAGCGGGAGAGGCGAGCAGTACTTC,TRBJ2-7,15,TRBD2,TRBV11-1,-
CASSPRDIRQFF,TGTGCCAGCAGTCCCCGGGACATCAGGCAGTTCTTC,TRBJ2-1,12,-,TRBV9,-
CASSVGGGGPGSETQYF,TGTGCCAGCAGCGTAGGTGGCGGGGGGCCGGGATCAGAGACCCAGTACTTC,TRBJ2-5,17,TRBD2,TRBV9,-
CASSDPVGGEQFF,TGTGCCAGCAGCGACCCCGTGGGGGGTGAGCAGTTCTTC,TRBJ2-1,13,-,TRBV7-3,-
CASSSGTLIDTQYF,TGTGCCAGCAGTTCCGGGACACTTATAGATACGCAGTATTTT,TRBJ2-3,14,-,TRBV5-6,few
CAWRGQGVTYGYTF,TGTGCCTGGAGAGGACAGGGTGTCACCTATGGCTACACCTTC,TRBJ1-2,14,TRBD1,TRBV30,few
CAWSADRAYSPLHF,TGTGCCTGGAGTGCGGACAGGGCTTACTCACCCCTCCACTTT,TRBJ1-6,14,TRBD1,TRBV30,-
CASRITPNTEAFF,TGTGCCAGTAGGATTACACCGAACACTGAAGCTTTCTTT,TRBJ1-1,13,-,TRBV19,few